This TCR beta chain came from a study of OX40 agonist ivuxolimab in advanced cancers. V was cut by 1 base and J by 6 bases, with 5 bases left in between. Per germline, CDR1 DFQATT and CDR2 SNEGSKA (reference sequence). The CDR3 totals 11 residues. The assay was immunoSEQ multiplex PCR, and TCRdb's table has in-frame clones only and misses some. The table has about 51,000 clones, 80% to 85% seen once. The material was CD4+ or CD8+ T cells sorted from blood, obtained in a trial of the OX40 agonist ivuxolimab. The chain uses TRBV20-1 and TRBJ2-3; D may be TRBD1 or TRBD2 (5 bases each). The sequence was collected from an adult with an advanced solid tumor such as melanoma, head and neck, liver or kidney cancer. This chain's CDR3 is CSARGGDTQYF. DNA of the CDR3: TGCAGTGCTAGAGGGGGGGATACGCAGTATTTT.